The source of this T cell receptor beta chain is a study of beta chain features in type 1 diabetes. Based on CD45RO/CCR7/CD25/CD127/CD95/CD27, CD4+ regulatory, stem cell-like memory, naive and central memory cells were sorted. The purity of all sorted populations exceeded 95%. This clone was counted between two and nine times. CDR1 is MDHEN, CDR2 SYDVKM, per germline. The CDR3 consists of 15 residues. V lost 6 bases, J lost 1 base, and 10 bases lay in between. cDNA synthesis used the whole RNA isolate, giving expressed TCRB sequences. TCRdb keeps only in-frame clones here, not all; method: immunoSEQ multiplex PCR. Found here are around 300,000 clones, under 8.5% of them singletons; the top ten hold roughly 0.94%.

This sequence originates from a woman aged 18-29 years in good health. Material for sequencing was central memory CD4+ T cells from blood. V usage is TRBV28 and J usage is TRBJ1-6, with TRBD1 as a possible D gene (6 bases). The CDR3 bases are TGTGCCAGCAGACCACAGGGATCCTATAATTCACCCCTCCACTTT. Translated, it gives CASRPQGSYNSPLHF.